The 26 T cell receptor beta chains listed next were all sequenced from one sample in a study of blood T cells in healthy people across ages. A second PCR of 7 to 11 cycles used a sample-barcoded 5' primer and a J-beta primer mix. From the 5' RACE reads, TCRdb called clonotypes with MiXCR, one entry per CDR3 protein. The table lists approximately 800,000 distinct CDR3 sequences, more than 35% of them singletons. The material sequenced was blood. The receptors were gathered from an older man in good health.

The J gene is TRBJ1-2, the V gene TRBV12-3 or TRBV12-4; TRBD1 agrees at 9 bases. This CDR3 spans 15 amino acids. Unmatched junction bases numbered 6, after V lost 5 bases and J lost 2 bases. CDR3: CASSPGGQGNYGYTF. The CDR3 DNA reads TGTGCCAGCAGTCCGGGGGGACAGGGAAACTATGGCTACACCTTC.

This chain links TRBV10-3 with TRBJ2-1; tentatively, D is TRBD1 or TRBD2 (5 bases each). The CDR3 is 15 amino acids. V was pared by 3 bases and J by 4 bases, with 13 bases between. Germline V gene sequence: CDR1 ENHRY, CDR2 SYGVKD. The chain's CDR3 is CAISEKGPLYNEQFF. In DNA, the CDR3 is TGTGCCATCAGTGAAAAGGGACCCCTGTACAATGAGCAGTTCTTC.

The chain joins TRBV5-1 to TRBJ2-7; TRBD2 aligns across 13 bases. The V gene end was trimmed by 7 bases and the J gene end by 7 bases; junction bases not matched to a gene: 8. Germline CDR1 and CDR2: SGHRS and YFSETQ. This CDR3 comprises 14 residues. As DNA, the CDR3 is TGCGCCAGCCAACTAGCGGGAGGGCCAAATGAGCAGTACTTC. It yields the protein CASQLAGGPNEQYF.

CDR3 DNA sequence: TGCAGTGCTCCTAGCGGGAGGATCTCCTACGAGCAGTACTTC. Translated, it gives CSAPSGRISYEQYF. V and J are TRBV20-1 and TRBJ2-7; TRBD2 matches at 11 bases. There are 14 residues in the CDR3. Germline V CDR1 and CDR2: DFQATT, SNEGSKA (reference sequence). V lost 5 bases and J lost 0; bases outside the gene matches: 3.

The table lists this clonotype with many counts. DNA for the CDR3: TGTGCCAGCAGCTTGGGGGGAGATTTAGATACGCAGTATTTT. Translating gives CASSLGGDLDTQYF. The rearrangement links TRBV7-2 to TRBJ2-3; possibly TRBD2 for D (6 bases). The V gene lost 3 bases and the J gene lost 5 bases, with 12 bases spanning the gap. CDR1 and CDR2 from the germline V gene are SGHTA and FQGNSA. The CDR3 is 14 residues long. Full variable domain (outside the CDR3, taken from reference TRBV7-2 and TRBJ2-3): GAGVSQSPSNKVTEKGKDVELRCDPISGHTALYWYRQSLGQGLEFLIYFQGNSAPDKSGLPSDRFSAERTGGSVSTLTIQRTQQEDSAVYLCASSLGGDLDTQYFGPGTRLTVL.

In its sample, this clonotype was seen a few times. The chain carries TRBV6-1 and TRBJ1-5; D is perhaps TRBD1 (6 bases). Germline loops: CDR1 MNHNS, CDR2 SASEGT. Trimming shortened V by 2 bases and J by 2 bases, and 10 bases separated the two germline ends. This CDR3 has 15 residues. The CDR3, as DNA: TGTGCCAGCAGTGAAAGGACAGAGGGCAATCAGCCCCAGCATTTT. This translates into CASSERTEGNQPQHF.

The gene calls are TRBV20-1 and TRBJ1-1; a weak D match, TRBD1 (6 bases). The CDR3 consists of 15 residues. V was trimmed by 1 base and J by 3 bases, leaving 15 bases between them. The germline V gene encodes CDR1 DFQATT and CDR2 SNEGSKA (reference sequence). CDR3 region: CSARGVGGADTEAFF. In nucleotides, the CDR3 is TGCAGTGCTAGAGGAGTGGGGGGGGCGGACACTGAAGCTTTCTTT.

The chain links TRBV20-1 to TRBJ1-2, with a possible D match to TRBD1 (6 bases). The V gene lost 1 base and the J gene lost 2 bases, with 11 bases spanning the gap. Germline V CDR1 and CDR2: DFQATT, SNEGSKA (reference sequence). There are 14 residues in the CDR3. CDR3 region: CSARGQGINYGYTF. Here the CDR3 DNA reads TGCAGTGCTAGAGGGCAGGGGATAAACTATGGCTACACCTTC.

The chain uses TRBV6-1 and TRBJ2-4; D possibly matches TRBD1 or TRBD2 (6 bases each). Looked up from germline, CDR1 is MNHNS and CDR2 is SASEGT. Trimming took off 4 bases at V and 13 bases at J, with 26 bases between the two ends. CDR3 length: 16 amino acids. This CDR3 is CASSGRGQSSYNEQYF. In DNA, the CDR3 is TGTGCCAGCAGTGGACGGGGGCAGAGCTCCTACAATGAGCAGTACTTC.

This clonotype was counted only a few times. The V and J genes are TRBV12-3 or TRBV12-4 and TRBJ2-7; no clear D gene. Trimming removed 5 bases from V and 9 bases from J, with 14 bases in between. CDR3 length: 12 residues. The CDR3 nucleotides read TGTGCCAGCAGTCCTGGGCCCAGAGGGCAGTACTTC. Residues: CASSPGPRGQYF.

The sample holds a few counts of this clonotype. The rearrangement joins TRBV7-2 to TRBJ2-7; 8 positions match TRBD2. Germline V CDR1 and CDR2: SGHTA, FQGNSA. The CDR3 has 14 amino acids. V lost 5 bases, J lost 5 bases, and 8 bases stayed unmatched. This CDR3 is CASSANSGINEQYF. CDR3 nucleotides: TGTGCCAGCAGCGCCAATAGCGGGATCAACGAGCAGTACTTC.

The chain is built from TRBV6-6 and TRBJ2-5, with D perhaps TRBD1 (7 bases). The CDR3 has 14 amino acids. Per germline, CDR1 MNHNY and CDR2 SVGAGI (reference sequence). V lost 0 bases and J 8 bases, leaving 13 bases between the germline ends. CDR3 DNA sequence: TGTGCCAGCAGTTACTCCAGGGGGGCTGGTACCCAGTACTTC. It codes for CASSYSRGAGTQYF.

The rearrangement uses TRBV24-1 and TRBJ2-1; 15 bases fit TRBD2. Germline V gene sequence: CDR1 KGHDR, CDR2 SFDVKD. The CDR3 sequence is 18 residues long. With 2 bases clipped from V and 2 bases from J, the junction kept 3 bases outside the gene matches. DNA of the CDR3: TGTGCCACCAGTGATTCGGGACTAGCGGGGGGCACCTACAATGAGCAGTTCTTC. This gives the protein CATSDSGLAGGTYNEQFF.

For the CDR3, the DNA is TGTGCCAGCGGGACTAGCGGGGGTGAGCAGTTCTTC. Its translation: CASGTSGGEQFF. The chain has TRBV27 and TRBJ2-1, with 14 bases aligning to TRBD2. Trimming took 8 bases from V and 9 from J; bases not matched to a gene: 0. The CDR3 has 12 residues. In germline, CDR1 is MNHEY, CDR2 SMNVEV (reference sequence).

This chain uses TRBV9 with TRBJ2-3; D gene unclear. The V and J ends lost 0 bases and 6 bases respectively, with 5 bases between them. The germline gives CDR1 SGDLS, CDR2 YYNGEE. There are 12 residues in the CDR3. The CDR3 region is CASSVEADTQYF. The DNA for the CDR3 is TGTGCCAGCAGCGTAGAAGCGGATACGCAGTATTTT.

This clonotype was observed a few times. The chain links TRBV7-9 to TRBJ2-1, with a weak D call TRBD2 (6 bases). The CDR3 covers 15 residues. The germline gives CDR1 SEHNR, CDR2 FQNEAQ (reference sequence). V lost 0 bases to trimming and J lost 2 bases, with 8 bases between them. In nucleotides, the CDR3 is TGTGCCAGCAGCTTAGCCGGGAGCGCCTACAATGAGCAGTTCTTC. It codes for CASSLAGSAYNEQFF.

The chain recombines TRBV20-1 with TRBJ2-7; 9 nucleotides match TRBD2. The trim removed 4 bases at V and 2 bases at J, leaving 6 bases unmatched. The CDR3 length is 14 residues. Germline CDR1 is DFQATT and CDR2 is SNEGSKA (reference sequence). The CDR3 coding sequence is TGCAGTGCTAAAAATAGCGGGAGCACCTACGAGCAGTACTTC. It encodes CSAKNSGSTYEQYF.

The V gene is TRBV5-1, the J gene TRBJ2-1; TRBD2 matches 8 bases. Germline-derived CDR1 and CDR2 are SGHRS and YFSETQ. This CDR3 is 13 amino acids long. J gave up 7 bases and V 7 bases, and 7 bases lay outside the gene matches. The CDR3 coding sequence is TGCGCCAGCGAGCGGGAGTCTAGGAATGAGCAGTTCTTC. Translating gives CASERESRNEQFF.

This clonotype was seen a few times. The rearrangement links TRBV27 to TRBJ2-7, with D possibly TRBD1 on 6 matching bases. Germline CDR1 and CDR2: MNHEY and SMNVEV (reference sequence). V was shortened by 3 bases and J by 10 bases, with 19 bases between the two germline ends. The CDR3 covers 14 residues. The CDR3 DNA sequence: TGTGCCAGCAGTTTTTCGGGACAAGGCTATACCCAGTACTTC. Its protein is CASSFSGQGYTQYF.

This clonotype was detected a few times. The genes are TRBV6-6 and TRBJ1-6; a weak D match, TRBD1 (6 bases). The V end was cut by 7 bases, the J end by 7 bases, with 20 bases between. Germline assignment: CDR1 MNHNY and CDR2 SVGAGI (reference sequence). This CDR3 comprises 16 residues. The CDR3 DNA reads TGTGCCAGCACCACGGGGGGCGGACGGACGAATTCACCCCTCCACTTT. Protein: CASTTGGGRTNSPLHF.

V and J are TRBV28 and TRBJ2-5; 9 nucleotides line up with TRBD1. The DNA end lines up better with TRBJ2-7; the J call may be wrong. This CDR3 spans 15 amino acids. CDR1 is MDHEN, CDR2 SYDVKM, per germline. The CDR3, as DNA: TGTGCCAGCAGTTTAAGTTGGGACAGGGACCACGAGCAGTACTTC. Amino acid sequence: CASSLSWDRDHEQYF.

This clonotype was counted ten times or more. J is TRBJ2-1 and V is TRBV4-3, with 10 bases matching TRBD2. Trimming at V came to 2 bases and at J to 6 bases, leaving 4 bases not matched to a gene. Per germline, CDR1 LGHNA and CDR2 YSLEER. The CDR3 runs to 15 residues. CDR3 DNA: TGCGCCAGCAGCCAAAGCCTAGCGGGAGTCAATGAGCAGTTCTTC. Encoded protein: CASSQSLAGVNEQFF.

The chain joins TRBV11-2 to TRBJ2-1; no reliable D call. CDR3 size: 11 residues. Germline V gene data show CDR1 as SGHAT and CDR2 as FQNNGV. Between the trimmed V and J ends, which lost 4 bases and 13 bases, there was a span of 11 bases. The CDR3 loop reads CASSSAETQFF. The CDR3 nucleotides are TGTGCCAGCAGCTCAGCCGAGACCCAGTTCTTC.

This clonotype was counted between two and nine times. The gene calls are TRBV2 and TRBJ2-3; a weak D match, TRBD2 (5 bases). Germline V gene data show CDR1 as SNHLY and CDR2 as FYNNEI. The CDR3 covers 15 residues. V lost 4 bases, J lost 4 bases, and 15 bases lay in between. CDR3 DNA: TGTGCCAGCAGTGTAGATCCGGGGTTACCAGATACGCAGTATTTT. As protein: CASSVDPGLPDTQYF.

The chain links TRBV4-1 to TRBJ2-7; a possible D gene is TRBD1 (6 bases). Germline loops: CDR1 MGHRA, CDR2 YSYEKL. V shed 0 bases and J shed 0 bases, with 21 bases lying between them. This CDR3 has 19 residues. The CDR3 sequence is CASSQDLVVGGASSYEQYF. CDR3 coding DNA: TGCGCCAGCAGCCAAGATTTGGTCGTTGGGGGCGCAAGCTCCTACGAGCAGTACTTC.

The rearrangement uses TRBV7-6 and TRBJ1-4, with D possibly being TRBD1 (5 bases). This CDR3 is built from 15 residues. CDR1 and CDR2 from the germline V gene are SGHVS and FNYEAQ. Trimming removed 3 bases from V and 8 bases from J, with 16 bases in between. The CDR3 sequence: CASSFGGNEVEKLFF. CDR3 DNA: TGTGCCAGCAGCTTTGGGGGGAATGAGGTAGAAAAACTGTTTTTT. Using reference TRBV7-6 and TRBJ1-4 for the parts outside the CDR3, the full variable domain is GAGVSQSPRYKVTKRGQDVALRCDPISGHVSLYWYRQALGQGPEFLTYFNYEAQQDKSGLPNDRFSAERPEGSISTLTIQRTEQRDSAMYRCASSFGGNEVEKLFFGSGTQLSVL.